The present T cell receptor beta chain was sequenced within a study of blood T cells in healthy people across ages. As for the study in general: Every two T cells gave about one barcoded beta molecule via template switching.

Germline V gene data show CDR1 as SEHNR and CDR2 as FQNEAQ (reference sequence). With V trimmed by 7 bases and J by 7 bases, 12 bases remained unmatched. CDR3 length equals 14 residues. Samples each yielded at least 5 micrograms of total RNA. Notes on this clonotype: Its antigen is not identified.

Primers used in a second PCR of about 7 to 12 cycles were a sample-barcoded 5' primer and a J-beta primer mix. TCRdb re-called the 5' RACE reads with MiXCR, one entry per CDR3 protein. The sample includes around 620,000 distinct CDR3 sequences, approximately 30% of them seen just once. Study-level results: As naive T cell percentage varied, TCR beta diversity correlated strongly with it. The study found more naive CD4+ cells and higher diversity in long-lived than aged donors.

The chain combines TRBV7-9 with TRBJ2-5; TRBD2 aligns across 7 bases. Sequenced input: blood. The TCR sequence derives from a woman in her 70s in good health. CDR3: CASTRRGSMGTQYF. CDR3 bases: TGTGCCAGCACCCGGCGGGGGTCTATGGGGACCCAGTACTTC. Full variable domain (remainder filled in from reference TRBV7-9 and TRBJ2-5): DTGVSQNPRHKITKRGQNVTFRCDPISEHNRLYWYRQTLGQGPEFLTYFQNEAQLEKSRLLSDRFSAERPKGSFSTLEIQRTEQGDSAMYLCASTRRGSMGTQYFGPGTRLLVL.